In its sample, the clone carrying this TCR beta chain was seen many times. Its target is not known. CD4 T cells were positively selected, then CD8 T cells from the CD4-negative fraction. Four subsets defined by CD45RA and CD27 were sorted after CD3, CD4, CD8 and live/dead staining. The V gene's germline CDR1 is SGHVS and CDR2 FQNEAQ. The CDR3 loop spans 14 amino acids. V dropped 0 bases and J dropped 6 bases, with 9 bases sitting between them. This entry belongs to a study of naive and memory T cell subsets. The beta constant-region primer was an equimolar mix of two oligonucleotides covering TRBC1 and TRBC2. Four rounds of PCR amplified the ligated cDNA using nested alpha and beta constant-region primers plus SP2. TCRdb recomputed calls from the UMI-ligation and nested PCR reads with MiXCR, one row per CDR3 protein. The sample yields 95,000 to 150,000 distinct CDR3 sequences, 30% to 45% seen once. Study observations and caveats: In CD4 and CD8 cells, diversity dropped from naive through EMRA.

The sequencing input was central memory CD4+ T cells from blood. The rearrangement links TRBV7-8 to TRBJ1-5; D unclear. The TCR sequence derives from a human donor in good health. The CDR3 sequence is CASSLAQSGQPQHF. Written as DNA, the CDR3 is TGTGCCAGCAGCTTAGCACAGTCGGGTCAGCCCCAGCATTTT. The full variable domain, with the rest looked up from reference TRBV7-8 and TRBJ1-5, is GAGVSQSPRYKVAKRGQDVALRCDPISGHVSLFWYQQALGQGPEFLTYFQNEAQLDKSGLPSDRFFAERPEGSVSTLKIQRTQQEDSAVYLCASSLAQSGQPQHFGDGTRLSIL.